The clone carrying this T cell receptor (beta chain) was counted at least ten times. Its cognate antigen is unknown. V lost 0 bases, J lost 6 bases, and 17 bases lay in between. The CDR3 is made up of 17 amino acids. The germline gives CDR1 LGHNA, CDR2 YSLEER. A universal primer binding site was introduced by template switching. The final cDNA contained unique molecular identifiers. Each CDR3 protein gets one entry after TCRdb re-called the 5' RACE reads with MiXCR. Among approximately 620,000 distinct CDR3 sequences, 8.6% were seen once, and the ten largest hold around 0.98%. This sample was taken from a study of identical twins. Overall study results and limits: Twins shared out-of-frame alpha sequences with excess low generation probability. Monozygotic twins shared more out-of-frame TCR alpha than recombination models predicted. High-abundance cord blood beta clonotypes had fewer insertions; memory repertoires showed none.

These same data were also listed under a study on yellow fever vaccine responses in identical twins.

This TCR was recovered from a woman between 18 and 29 years old in good health. This chain links TRBV4-3 with TRBJ2-2, with D possibly TRBD2 on 7 matching bases. The sequenced material came from PBMCs. The CDR3 DNA follows: TGCGCCAGCAGCCAAGATCCTTTGAGGGGGAGGGCCGGGGAGCTGTTTTTT. It codes for CASSQDPLRGRAGELFF.